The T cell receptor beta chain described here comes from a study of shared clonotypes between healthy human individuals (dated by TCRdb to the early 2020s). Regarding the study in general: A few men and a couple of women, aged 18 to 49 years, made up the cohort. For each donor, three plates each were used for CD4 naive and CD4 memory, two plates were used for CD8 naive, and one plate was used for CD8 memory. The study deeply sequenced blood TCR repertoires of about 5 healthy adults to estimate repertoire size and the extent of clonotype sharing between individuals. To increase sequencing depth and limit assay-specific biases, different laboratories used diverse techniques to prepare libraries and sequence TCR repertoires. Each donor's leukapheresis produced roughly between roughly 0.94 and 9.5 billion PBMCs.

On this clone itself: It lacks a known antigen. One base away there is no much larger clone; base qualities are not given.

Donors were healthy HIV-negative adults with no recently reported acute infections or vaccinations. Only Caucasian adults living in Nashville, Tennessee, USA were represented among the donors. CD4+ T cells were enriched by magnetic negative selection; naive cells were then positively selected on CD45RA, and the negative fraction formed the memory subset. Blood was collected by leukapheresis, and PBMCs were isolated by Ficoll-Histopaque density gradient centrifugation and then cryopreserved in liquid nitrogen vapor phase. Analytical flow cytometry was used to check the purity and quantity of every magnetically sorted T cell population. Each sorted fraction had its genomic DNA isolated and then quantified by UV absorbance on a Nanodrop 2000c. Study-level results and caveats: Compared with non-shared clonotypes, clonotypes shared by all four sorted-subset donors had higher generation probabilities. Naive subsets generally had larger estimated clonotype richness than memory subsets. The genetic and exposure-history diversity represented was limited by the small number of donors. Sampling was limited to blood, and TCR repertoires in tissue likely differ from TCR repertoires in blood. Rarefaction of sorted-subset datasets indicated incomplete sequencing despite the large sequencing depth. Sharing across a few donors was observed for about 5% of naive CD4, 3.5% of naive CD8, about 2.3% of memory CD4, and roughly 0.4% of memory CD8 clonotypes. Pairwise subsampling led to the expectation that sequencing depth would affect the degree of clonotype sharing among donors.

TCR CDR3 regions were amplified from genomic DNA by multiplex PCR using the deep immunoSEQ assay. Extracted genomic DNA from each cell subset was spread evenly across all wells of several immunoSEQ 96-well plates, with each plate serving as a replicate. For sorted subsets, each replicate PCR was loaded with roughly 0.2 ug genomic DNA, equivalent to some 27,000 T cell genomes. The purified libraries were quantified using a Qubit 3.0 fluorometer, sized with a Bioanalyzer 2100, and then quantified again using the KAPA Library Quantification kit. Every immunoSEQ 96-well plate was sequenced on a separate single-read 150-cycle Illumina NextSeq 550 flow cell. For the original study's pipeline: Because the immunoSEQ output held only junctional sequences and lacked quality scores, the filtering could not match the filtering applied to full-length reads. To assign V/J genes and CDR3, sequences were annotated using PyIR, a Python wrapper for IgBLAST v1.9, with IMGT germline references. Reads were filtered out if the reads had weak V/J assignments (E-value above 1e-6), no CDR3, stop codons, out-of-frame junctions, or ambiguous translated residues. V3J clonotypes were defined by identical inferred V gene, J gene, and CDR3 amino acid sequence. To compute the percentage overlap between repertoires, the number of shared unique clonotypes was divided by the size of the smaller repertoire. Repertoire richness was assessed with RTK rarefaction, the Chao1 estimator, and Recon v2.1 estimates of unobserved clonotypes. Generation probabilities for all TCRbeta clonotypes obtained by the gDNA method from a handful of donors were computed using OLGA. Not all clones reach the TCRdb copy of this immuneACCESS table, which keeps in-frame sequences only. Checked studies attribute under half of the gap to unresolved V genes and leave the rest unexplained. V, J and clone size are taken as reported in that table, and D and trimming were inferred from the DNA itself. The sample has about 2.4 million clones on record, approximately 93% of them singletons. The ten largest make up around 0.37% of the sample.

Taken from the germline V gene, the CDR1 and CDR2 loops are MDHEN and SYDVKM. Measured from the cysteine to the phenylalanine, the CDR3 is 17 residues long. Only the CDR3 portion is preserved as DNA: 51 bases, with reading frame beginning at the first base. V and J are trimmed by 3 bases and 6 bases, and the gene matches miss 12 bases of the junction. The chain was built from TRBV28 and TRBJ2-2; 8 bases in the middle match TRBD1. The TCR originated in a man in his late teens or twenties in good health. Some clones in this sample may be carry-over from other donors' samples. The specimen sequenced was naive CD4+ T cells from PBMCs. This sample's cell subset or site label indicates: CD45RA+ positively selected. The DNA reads TGTGCCAGCAGTTTTATGCGCGGACAGGGCGTGCCCGGGGAGCTGTTTTTT. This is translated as CASSFMRGQGVPGELFF.